This T cell receptor (beta chain) was found in a study of T cell changes during pregnancy in multiple sclerosis (dated by TCRdb to the late 2010s). Broadly, across the study: In women with multiple sclerosis, the researchers looked at how the T cell repertoire shifted as pregnancy progressed.

CDR1 and CDR2 were assigned from the germline V gene as LGHNA and YNFKEQ. The CDR3 sequence holds 15 residues, the cysteine and phenylalanine included. Only CDR3 DNA is held: 45 bases, read in frame from base 1. The junction carries 13 bases between V and J, which are trimmed by 0 bases and 4 bases respectively. About this clone: Its antigen is still unknown. The input lacks base qualities; no much larger clone sits a single base away.

The library was prepared using the immunoSEQ multiplex PCR assay. Sourced from immuneACCESS, this table was stored by TCRdb with only in-frame sequences that have V and J called. A share of the clones is absent; for the studies checked, an unresolved V gene accounts for under half, and the remainder has no known explanation. For this sample there are roughly 59,000 clones; around 91% appear just once. Approximately 1.5% of the sample comes from the top ten. The material sequenced was peripheral blood, taken in the third trimester of pregnancy. This sequence uses TRBV4-2 and TRBJ2-7, with a tentative D gene TRBD2 over 6 matching bases. This sequence originates from a female donor in good health, enrolled as a control in a pregnancy study. The bases read TGTGCCAGCAGCCAAGAACGGGGGTTCGGGTACGAGCAGTACTTC. It is translated as CASSQERGFGYEQYF.